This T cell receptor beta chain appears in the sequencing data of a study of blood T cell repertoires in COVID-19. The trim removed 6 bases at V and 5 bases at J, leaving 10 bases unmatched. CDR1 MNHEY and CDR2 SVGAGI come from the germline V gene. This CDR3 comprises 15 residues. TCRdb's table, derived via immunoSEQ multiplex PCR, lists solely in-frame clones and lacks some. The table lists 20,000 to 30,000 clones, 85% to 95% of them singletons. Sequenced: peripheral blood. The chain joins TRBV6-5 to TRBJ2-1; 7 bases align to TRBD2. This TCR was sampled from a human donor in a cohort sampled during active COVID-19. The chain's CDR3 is CASRVTWTRDNEQFF. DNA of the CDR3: TGTGCCAGCAGGGTCACATGGACTAGGGACAATGAGCAGTTCTTC.